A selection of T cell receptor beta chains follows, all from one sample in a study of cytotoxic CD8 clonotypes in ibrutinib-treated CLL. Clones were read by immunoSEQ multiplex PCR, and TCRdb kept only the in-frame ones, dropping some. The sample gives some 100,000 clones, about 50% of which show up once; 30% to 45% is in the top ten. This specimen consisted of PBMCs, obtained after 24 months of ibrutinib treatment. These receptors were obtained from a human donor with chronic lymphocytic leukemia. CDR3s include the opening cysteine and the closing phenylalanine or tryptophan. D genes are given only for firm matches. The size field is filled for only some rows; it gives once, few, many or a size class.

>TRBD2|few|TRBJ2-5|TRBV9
TGTGCCAGCAGCGTAGCTGGTAGCGGGGGGGCCTGGGAGACCCAGTACTTC
CASSVAGSGGAWETQYF
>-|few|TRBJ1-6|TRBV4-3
TGCGCCAGCAGCCAAGAGCTACCCGTCAGCTCCTATAATTCACCCCTCCACTTT
CASSQELPVSSYNSPLHF
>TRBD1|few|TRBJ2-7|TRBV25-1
TGTGCCAGCAGTATTGGACAGGTTCGAGAGCAGTACTTC
CASSIGQVREQYF
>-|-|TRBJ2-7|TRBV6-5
TGTGCCAGCAGTTACTCGACCAGGCCCTACGAGCAGTACTTC
CASSYSTRPYEQYF
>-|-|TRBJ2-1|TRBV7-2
TGTGCCAGCAGCTTAGGAACCCATTACAATGAGCAGTTCTTC
CASSLGTHYNEQFF
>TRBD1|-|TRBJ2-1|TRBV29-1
TGCAGCGTTGAAGGACAGGGGAGTTCTGAGCAGTTCTTC
CSVEGQGSSEQFF
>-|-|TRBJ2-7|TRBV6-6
TGTGCCAGCACTTCGGCCCGCGATTATGGGTACGAGCAGTACTTC
CASTSARDYGYEQYF
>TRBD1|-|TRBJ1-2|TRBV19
TGTGCCAGTAGTGCTACAGGGGGCGATAATGGCTACACCTTC
CASSATGGDNGYTF
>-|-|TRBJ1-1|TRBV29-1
TGCAGCGTTTCGGAGGGGAGCACTGAAGCTTTCTTT
CSVSEGSTEAFF
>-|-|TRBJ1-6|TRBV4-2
TGTGCCAGCAGCAACCAGGACACTTCACCCCTCCACTTT
CASSNQDTSPLHF
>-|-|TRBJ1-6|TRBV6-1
TGTGCCAGCAGTGATCTCGCTGGCTCCTATAATTCACCCCTCCACTTT
CASSDLAGSYNSPLHF
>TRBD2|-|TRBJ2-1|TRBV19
TGTGCCAGTAGTAGGAGCGGGGGAACCTACAATGAGCAGTTCTTC
CASSRSGGTYNEQFF
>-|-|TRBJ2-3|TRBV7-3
TGTGCCAGCAGCTGGCTAGGATCCGTCACAGATACGCAGTATTTT
CASSWLGSVTDTQYF
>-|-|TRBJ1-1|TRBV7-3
TGTGCCAGCAGCTTAAATGCAGTGGTGAACACTGAAGCTTTCTTT
CASSLNAVVNTEAFF
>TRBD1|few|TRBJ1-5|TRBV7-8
TGTGCCAGCAGCTTAAGGGGGCAGGGCCATCAGCCCCAGCATTTT
CASSLRGQGHQPQHF
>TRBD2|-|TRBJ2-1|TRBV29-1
TGCAGCGGTATTCCGGGACTAGCGGGGGGCTCCTACAATGAGCAGTTCTTC
CSGIPGLAGGSYNEQFF
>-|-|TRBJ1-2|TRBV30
TGTGCCTGGGGACAAATTTCGGGCTACACCTTC
CAWGQISGYTF
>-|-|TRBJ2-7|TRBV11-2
TGTGCCAGCGGAAGCCAGTGGAGGCAGTACTTC
CASGSQWRQYF
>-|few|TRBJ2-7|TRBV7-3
TGTGCCAGCAGCTTCCAAGGCGGAACCTACGAGCAGTACTTC
CASSFQGGTYEQYF
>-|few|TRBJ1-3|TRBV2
TGTGCCAGCAGTGAACCCAAGGCAGGGGGAAACACCATATATTTT
CASSEPKAGGNTIYF
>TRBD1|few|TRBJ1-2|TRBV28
TGTGCCAGCAGTTCTGGGACAGGGAATAGCTATGGCTACACCTTC
CASSSGTGNSYGYTF
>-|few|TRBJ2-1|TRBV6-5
TGTGCCAGCAGCCCTGACGGGGTCTTCTACAATGAGCAGTTCTTC
CASSPDGVFYNEQFF
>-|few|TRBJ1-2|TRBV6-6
TGTGCCAGCAGTCTACGCGACGGCTACACCTTC
CASSLRDGYTF
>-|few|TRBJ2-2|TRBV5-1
TGCGCCAGCAGCTCCATAGGTGGGGAGCTGTTTTTT
CASSSIGGELFF
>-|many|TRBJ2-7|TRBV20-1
TGCAGTGCTAGGGACCTGGGGGAGCAGTACTTC
CSARDLGEQYF
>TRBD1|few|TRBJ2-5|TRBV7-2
TGTGCCAGCAGCAGAACAGGGGGCCGGGAGACCCAGTACTTC
CASSRTGGRETQYF
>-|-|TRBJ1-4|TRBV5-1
TGCGCCAGCAGCCTGAAGGGGGGGTCCAAGGTCCTGTTTTTT
CASSLKGGSKVLFF
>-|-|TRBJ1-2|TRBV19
TGTGCCAGTAGTACACAGGGCTATGGAGGCTACACCTTC
CASSTQGYGGYTF
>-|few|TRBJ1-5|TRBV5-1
TGCGCCAGCAGCTTGGAGGGGCGGAGCAATCAGCCCCAGCATTTT
CASSLEGRSNQPQHF
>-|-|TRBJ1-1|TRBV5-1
TGCGCCAGCAGCTTAACAGGGAGAGTGAACACTGAAGCTTTCTTT
CASSLTGRVNTEAFF
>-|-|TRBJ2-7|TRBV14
TGTGCCAGCAGCGCTCAGTTAGAGCAGTACTTC
CASSAQLEQYF
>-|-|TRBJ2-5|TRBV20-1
TGCAGTGGGAATTACGCGGGGACCCAGTACTTC
CSGNYAGTQYF
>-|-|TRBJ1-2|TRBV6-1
TGTGCCAGCAGTGACGGGCAATATACGGGAAACTATGGCTACACCTTC
CASSDGQYTGNYGYTF
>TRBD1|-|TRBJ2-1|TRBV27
TGTGCCAGCAGCCGGGCAGGGGGCGATTTCAATGAGCAGTTCTTC
CASSRAGGDFNEQFF
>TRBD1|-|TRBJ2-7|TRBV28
TGTGCCAGCAGTCCCGGGACAGGGGGAGGCGAGCAGTACTTC
CASSPGTGGGEQYF
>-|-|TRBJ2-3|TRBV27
TGTGCCAGCAGATCCAATCCTGGGCGCACAGATACGCAGTATTTT
CASRSNPGRTDTQYF
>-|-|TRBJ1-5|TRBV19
TGTGCCAGTAGTGAACAGGGTAAGACCCAGCATTTT
CASSEQGKTQHF
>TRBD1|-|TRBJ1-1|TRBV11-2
TGTGCCAGCAGCGATCGATGGACAGGCACTGAAGCTTTCTTT
CASSDRWTGTEAFF
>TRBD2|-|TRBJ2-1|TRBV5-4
TGTGCCAGCAGCTTGGCCGGGGGGGCGGGCAATGAGCAGTTCTTC
CASSLAGGAGNEQFF
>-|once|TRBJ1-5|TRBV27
TGTGCCAGCAGTCCCTCGGGGAGGGCCCATCAGCCCCAGCATTTT
CASSPSGRAHQPQHF
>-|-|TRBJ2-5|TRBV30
TGTGCCGGAAGTATGGCTGAGACCCAGTACTTC
CAGSMAETQYF
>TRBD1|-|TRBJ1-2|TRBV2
TGTGCCAGCAGGGTGACAGGGGCCAGAGAGGGCGGCTACACCTTC
CASRVTGAREGGYTF
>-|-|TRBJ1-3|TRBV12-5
TGTGCTAGGGCTAAAACCCCGACGACCAGCTCTGGAAACACCATATATTTT
CARAKTPTTSSGNTIYF
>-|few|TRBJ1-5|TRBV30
TGTGCCTGGAGTGTTGGAGATAATAGCAATCAGCCCCAGCATTTT
CAWSVGDNSNQPQHF
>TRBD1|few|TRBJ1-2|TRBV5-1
TGCGCCAGCAGCTACCCAACTTATAATCCGGGACAGGGGAATAAGGAATTTGGCTACACCTTC
CASSYPTYNPGQGNKEFGYTF
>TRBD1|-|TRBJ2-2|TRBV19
TGTGCCAGTAGTACCGGGACAGGGATCCCCGGGGAGCTGTTTTTT
CASSTGTGIPGELFF
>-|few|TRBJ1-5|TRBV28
TGTGCCAGCACCTGGCGGGCCCAGCCCCAGCATTTT
CASTWRAQPQHF
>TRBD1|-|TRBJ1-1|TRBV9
TGTGCCACTACCAGGGGGCGCACTGAAGCTTTCTTT
CATTRGRTEAFF
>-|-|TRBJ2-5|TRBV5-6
TGTGCCAGCAGCTTGACCGCGTGGGAGACCCAGTACTTC
CASSLTAWETQYF
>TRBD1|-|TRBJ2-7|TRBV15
TGTGCCACCAGCAGAGGGGGGACAGGTTCCCCCGAGCAGTACTTC
CATSRGGTGSPEQYF
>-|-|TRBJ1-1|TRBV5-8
TGTGCCAGCAGCCTAATTGGGGAAGCTTTCTTT
CASSLIGEAFF
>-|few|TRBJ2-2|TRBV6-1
TGTGCCAGCATAGCTCCGCCGAACACCGGGGAGCTGTTTTTT
CASIAPPNTGELFF
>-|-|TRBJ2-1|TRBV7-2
TGTGCCATAGCTGGGTCCTACAATGAGCAGTTCTTC
CAIAGSYNEQFF
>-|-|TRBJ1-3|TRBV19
TGTGCCAGTAGTTCCCGTCGACGGACAGAGGCTGGAAACACCATATATTTT
CASSSRRRTEAGNTIYF
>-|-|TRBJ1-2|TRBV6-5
TGTGCCAGCAGTAGCAGGGATGGCTACACCTTC
CASSSRDGYTF